One sample yielded the 9 T cell receptor beta chains listed below, sequenced in a study of regulatory T cells in long-lasting Graves disease. Investigators prepared the TCR beta libraries by applying iRepertoire HTBI primers and Arm-PCR of CDR3 regions. Via MiXCR, TCRdb re-called the multiplex PCR reads, giving one row per CDR3 protein. The profile shows 510,000 or so distinct CDR3 sequences, more than 10% of them singletons. Time point defined: newly diagnosed GD, antithyroid drugs for less than 3 months. TCR sequences were obtained from RNA taken from PBMCs. The data also belong to a second study, concerning T cells in Graves' hyperthyroidism and ophthalmopathy.

The source was peripheral blood mononuclear cells (PBMCs), collected at new diagnosis, from a patient treated with antithyroid drugs. These receptors all stem from a woman under 40 with Graves disease.

This clonotype was seen many times. The chain couples TRBV27 to TRBJ2-1, with 10 bases that match TRBD2. The CDR3 has 18 amino acids. After removal of 1 base from V and 6 bases from J, the junction contained 12 bases not matched to a gene. The germline CDR1 and CDR2 sequences are MNHEY and SMNVEV (reference sequence). The CDR3 DNA reads as TGTGCCAGCAGTTTATTAGTAGCGGGAGGCCCCTCTCCCAATGAGCAGTTCTTC. It encodes CASSLLVAGGPSPNEQFF.

The gene calls are TRBV29-1 and TRBJ1-1, with 8 positions matching TRBD1. V was clipped by 7 bases and J by 5 bases; unmatched bases: 12. Germline-derived CDR1 and CDR2 are SQVTM and ANQGSEA. CDR3 length: 14 amino acids. CDR3 DNA: TGCAGCGCCAGGACAGGGAGAGCGGTTACTGAAGCTTTCTTT. As protein: CSARTGRAVTEAFF.

This clonotype has a count of ten or more. This chain connects TRBV14 to TRBJ2-7, with D possibly matching TRBD2 (6 bases). Trimming took 3 bases from V and 9 from J, leaving 15 bases between them. The V gene's germline CDR1 is SGHDN and CDR2 FVKESK. The CDR3 spans 13 residues. CDR3 DNA: TGTGCCAGCAGCCAGACCGGGAGCGGCGGGCAGTACTTC. This codes for CASSQTGSGGQYF. Full variable domain (rest looked up from reference TRBV14 and TRBJ2-7): EAGVTQFPSHSVIEKGQTVTLRCDPISGHDNLYWYRRVMGKEIKFLLHFVKESKQDESGMPNNRFLAERTGGTYSTLKVQPAELEDSGVYFCASSQTGSGGQYFGPGTRLTVT.

There are many counts of this clonotype. This chain uses TRBV20-1 with TRBJ2-1, with 9 bases matching TRBD2. With V trimmed by 0 bases and J by 7 bases, 7 bases remained unmatched. The CDR3 loop spans 15 amino acids. Germline CDR1 is DFQATT and CDR2 is SNEGSKA (reference sequence). The CDR3 bases are TGCAGTGCTAGAGATCTAGCGGGGTTGACTAATGAGCAGTTCTTC. This gives the protein CSARDLAGLTNEQFF.

This clonotype was seen at least ten times. The rearrangement uses TRBV24-1 and TRBJ2-5, with 7 bases that match TRBD1. This CDR3 contains 16 residues. Germline CDR1 and CDR2: KGHDR and SFDVKD. After removal of 1 base from V and 5 bases from J, the junction contained 9 bases not matched to a gene. CDR3 nucleotide sequence: TGTGCCACCAGTGATTTTTCGGGCGACAGGGTGGAGACCCAGTACTTC. The encoded protein is CATSDFSGDRVETQYF.

This clonotype was detected many times. The chain combines TRBV9 with TRBJ2-1; D is possibly TRBD2 (6 bases). Germline loops: CDR1 SGDLS, CDR2 YYNGEE. This CDR3 spans 15 amino acids. Deletions cut 5 bases from V and 0 bases from J, with 12 bases between. Written as DNA, the CDR3 is TGTGCCAGCAGTCCGGAGGGGAGCTCCTACAATGAGCAGTTCTTC. It encodes CASSPEGSSYNEQFF.

Points on this clonotype: This may arise from a read error, as a much more abundant clone is one base away. This sequence joins TRBV29-1 and TRBJ1-2; D is ambiguous. The V end lost 6 bases, the J end lost 4 bases, and 18 bases lay between the germline ends. The CDR3 spans 14 residues. Looked up from germline, CDR1 is SQVTM and CDR2 is ANQGSEA. The CDR3 bases are TGCAGCGTCGAACGGAGCCAAATATTCTATGGCTACACCTTC. It encodes CSVERSQIFYGYTF.

This clonotype showed up many times. The chain links TRBV19 to TRBJ1-3, with D uncertain. CDR1 and CDR2 (germline): LNHDA, SQIVND (reference sequence). The V end was cut by 1 base, the J end by 0 bases, with 13 bases between. The CDR3 runs 17 residues. In DNA form, the CDR3 reads TGTGCCAGTAGTATAGTGCTAGGGCAGAGCTCTGGAAACACCATATATTTT. Encoded protein: CASSIVLGQSSGNTIYF. The variable domain in full, completed from reference TRBV19 and TRBJ1-3, reads DGGITQSPKYLFRKEGQNVTLSCEQNLNHDAMYWYRQDPGQGLRLIYYSQIVNDFQKGDIAEGYSVSREKKESFPLTVTSAQKNPTAFYLCASSIVLGQSSGNTIYFGEGSWLTVV.

This clonotype was observed at least ten times. The J gene is TRBJ2-1, the V gene TRBV7-2, with 7 bases aligning to TRBD2. CDR1 and CDR2 from the germline V gene are SGHTA and FQGNSA. The CDR3 has 13 amino acids. Unmatched junction bases numbered 3, after V lost 4 bases and J lost 6 bases. CDR3 amino acids: CASSWGGRNEQFF. CDR3 sequence (DNA): TGTGCCAGCAGCTGGGGGGGACGCAATGAGCAGTTCTTC.